This T cell receptor (beta chain) was found in a study of blood T cell repertoires in COVID-19. Study-level information: The cDNA or gDNA used as material had been derived from T cells, B-cell-depleted T cells, or PBMCs.

Original processing notes: Reference gene primer amplification gave nucleated cell count estimates. Clones were read by immunoSEQ multiplex PCR, and TCRdb kept only the in-frame ones, dropping some. The V and J calls and clone size come from that table; D and trimming were worked out from the DNA. The sample contains around 250,000 clones, roughly 90% of which appear only once. This CDR3 region has 15 residues. Germline V gives CDR1 SGHAT, CDR2 FQNNGV. Between the trimmed V and J ends, which lost 5 bases and 0 bases, there was a span of 13 bases. Adults between about 18 and 95 years of age took part from fewer than 30 US areas.

This receptor was identified in a woman in her twenties or thirties who had recovered from COVID-19. The chain recombines TRBV11-2 with TRBJ2-5; no clear D. Sequencing was performed on PBMCs or T cells enriched from blood (not recorded which). The CDR3 DNA follows: TGTGCCAGCAGCCGTTTTGTGTCTTACCAAGAGACCCAGTACTTC. Residues: CASSRFVSYQETQYF.